This entry describes one TCR beta chain. TCRdb reworked the 5' RACE reads into one entry per CDR3 protein, no DNA. The ten most abundant clones cover 2.8% of a sample with about 170,000 distinct CDR3 sequences. The data were taken from a study of monozygotic twins with inflammatory bowel disease. CDR1 is SGHTA and CDR2 is FQGTGA in the germline V gene. The CDR3 consists of 17 residues. The sample taken for sequencing was blood. This chain links TRBV7-3 with TRBJ1-1. The receptor was isolated from a human donor with ulcerative colitis or Crohn's disease, or a healthy co-twin of an affected twin (not recorded which). CDR3 region: CASSLRARAFYPTEAFF.